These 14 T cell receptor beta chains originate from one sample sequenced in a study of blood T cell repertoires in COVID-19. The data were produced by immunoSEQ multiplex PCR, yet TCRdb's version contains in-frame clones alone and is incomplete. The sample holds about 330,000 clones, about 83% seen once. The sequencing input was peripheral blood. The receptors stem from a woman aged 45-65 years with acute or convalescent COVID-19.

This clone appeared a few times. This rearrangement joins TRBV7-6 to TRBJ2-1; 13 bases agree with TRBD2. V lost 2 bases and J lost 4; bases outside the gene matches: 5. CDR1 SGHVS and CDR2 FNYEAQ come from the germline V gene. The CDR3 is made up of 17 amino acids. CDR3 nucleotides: TGTGCCAGCAGCTTAAGGGGGACTAGCGGGGCGTACAATGAGCAGTTCTTC. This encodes CASSLRGTSGAYNEQFF.

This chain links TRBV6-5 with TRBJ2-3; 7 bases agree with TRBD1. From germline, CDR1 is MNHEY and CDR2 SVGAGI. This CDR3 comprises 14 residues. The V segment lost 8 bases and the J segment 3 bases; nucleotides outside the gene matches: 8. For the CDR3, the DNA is TGTGCCAGCCGAACGCCGACAGGGACAGATACGCAGTATTTT. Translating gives CASRTPTGTDTQYF.

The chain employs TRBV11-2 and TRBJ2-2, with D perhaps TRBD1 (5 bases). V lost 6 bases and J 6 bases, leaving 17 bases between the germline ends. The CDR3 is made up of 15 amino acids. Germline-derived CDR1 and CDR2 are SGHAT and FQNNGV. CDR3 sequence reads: CASRPSQGRAGELFF. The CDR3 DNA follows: TGTGCCAGCAGACCCTCCCAGGGAAGAGCCGGGGAGCTGTTTTTT.

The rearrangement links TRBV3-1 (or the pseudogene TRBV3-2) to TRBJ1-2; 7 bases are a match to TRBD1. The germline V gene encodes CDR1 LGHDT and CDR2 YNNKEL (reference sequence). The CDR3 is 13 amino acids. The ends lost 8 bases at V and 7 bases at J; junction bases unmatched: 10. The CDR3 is CASGREGAAGYTF. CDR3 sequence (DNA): TGTGCCAGCGGGCGGGAGGGGGCGGCTGGCTACACCTTC.

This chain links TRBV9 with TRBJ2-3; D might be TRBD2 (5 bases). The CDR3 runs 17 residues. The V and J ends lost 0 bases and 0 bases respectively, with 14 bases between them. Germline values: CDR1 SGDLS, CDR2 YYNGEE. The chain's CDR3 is CASSVGKKAVSTDTQYF. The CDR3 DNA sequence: TGTGCCAGCAGCGTAGGGAAAAAAGCGGTGAGCACAGATACGCAGTATTTT.

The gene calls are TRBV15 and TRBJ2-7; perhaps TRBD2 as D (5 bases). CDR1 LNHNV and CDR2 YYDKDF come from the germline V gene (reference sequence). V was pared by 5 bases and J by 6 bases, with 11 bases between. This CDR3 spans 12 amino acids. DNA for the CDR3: TGTGCCACCAGCGAGGGAGTCGGCGAGCAGTACTTC. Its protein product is CATSEGVGEQYF.

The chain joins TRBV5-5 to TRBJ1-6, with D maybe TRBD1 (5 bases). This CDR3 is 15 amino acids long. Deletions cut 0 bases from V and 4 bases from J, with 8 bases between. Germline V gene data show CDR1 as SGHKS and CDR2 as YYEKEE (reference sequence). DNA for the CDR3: TGTGCCAGCAGCTTGGCCGGGACTTATAATTCACCCCTCCACTTT. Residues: CASSLAGTYNSPLHF. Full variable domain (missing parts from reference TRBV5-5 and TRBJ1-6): DAGVTQSPTHLIKTRGQQVTLRCSPISGHKSVSWYQQVLGQGPQFIFQYYEKEERGRGNFPDRFSARQFPNYSSELNVNALLLGDSALYLCASSLAGTYNSPLHFGNGTRLTVT.

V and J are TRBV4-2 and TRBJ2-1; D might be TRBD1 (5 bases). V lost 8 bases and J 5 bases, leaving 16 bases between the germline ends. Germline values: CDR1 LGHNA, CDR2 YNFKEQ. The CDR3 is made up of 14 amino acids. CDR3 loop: CASRVDWGHNEQFF. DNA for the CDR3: TGTGCCAGCCGAGTAGACTGGGGCCACAATGAGCAGTTCTTC.

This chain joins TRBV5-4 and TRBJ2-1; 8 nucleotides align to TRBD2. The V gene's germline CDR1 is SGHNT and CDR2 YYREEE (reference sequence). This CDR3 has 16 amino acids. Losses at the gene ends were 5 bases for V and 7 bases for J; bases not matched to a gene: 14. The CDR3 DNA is TGTGCCAGCAGTCCCTCGGGGGGGGAGGGCCGGAATGAGCAGTTCTTC. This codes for CASSPSGGEGRNEQFF.

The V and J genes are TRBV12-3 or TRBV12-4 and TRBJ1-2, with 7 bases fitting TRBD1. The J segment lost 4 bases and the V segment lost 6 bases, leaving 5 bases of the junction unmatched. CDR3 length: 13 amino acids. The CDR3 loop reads CASRPTGLYGYTF. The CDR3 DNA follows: TGTGCCAGCAGACCGACAGGGCTCTATGGCTACACCTTC.

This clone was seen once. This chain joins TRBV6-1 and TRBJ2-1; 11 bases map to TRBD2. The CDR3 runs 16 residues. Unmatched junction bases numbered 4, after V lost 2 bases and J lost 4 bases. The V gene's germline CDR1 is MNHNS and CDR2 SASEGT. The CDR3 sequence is CASSERGTSGYNEQFF. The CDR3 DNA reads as TGTGCCAGCAGTGAAAGAGGGACTAGCGGATACAATGAGCAGTTCTTC.

DNA for the CDR3: TGTGCCAGCAGCCTGGACAGTCGAGATACGCAGTATTTT. Its protein product is CASSLDSRDTQYF. The chain employs TRBV7-8 and TRBJ2-3; possibly TRBD1 for D (6 bases). V was pared by 5 bases and J by 5 bases, with 11 bases between. In germline, CDR1 is SGHVS, CDR2 FQNEAQ. The CDR3 loop spans 13 amino acids.

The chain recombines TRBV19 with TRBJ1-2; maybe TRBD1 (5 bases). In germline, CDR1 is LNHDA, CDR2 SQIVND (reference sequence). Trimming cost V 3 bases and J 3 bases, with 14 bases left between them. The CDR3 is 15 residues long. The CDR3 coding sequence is TGTGCCAGTAGTATCCGAACGGACACCGACTATGGCTACACCTTC. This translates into CASSIRTDTDYGYTF.

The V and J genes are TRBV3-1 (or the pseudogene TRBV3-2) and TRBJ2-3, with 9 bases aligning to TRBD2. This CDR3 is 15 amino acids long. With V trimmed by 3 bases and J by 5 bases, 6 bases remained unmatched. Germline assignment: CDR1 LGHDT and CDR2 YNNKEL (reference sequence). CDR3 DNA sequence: TGTGCCAGCAGCCACCGGACTAGCGAGGGAGATACGCAGTATTTT. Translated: CASSHRTSEGDTQYF.